The next 23 T cell receptor beta chains were all read from a single sample in a study of T cells in Graves' hyperthyroidism and ophthalmopathy. The investigators amplified TCR beta CDR3 regions from RNA transcripts. The HTBI primer set drove a first-round RT-PCR of the TCR CDR3. TCRdb ran MiXCR on the multiplex PCR reads and lists one entry per CDR3 protein. Of about 290,000 distinct CDR3 sequences listed, 13% to 15% were seen once; the top ten hold more than 30%. The sequencing input was blood. All receptors come from a woman in her fifties or sixties with Graves' hyperthyroidism that later progressed to Graves' ophthalmopathy.

V usage is TRBV27 and J usage is TRBJ2-2; D unclear. The V gene's germline CDR1 is MNHEY and CDR2 SMNVEV (reference sequence). CDR3 length: 14 amino acids. V shed 3 bases and J shed 6 bases, with 11 bases lying between them. The CDR3 loop reads CASSFPSFPGELFF. The CDR3 DNA reads TGTGCCAGCAGTTTCCCTAGTTTCCCCGGGGAGCTGTTTTTT.

The sample holds many counts of this clonotype. The V gene is TRBV5-1, the J gene TRBJ1-1; TRBD1 agrees at 7 bases. The CDR3 runs 15 residues. The germline V gene has CDR1 SGHRS and CDR2 YFSETQ. J was trimmed by 5 bases and V by 4 bases; bases with no gene match: 11. The CDR3: CASSPLDRLGTEAFF. CDR3 DNA sequence: TGCGCCAGCAGCCCTCTGGACAGGCTTGGGACTGAAGCTTTCTTT. Based on the CDR3 plus reference TRBV5-1 and TRBJ1-1, the full variable domain is KAGVTQTPRYLIKTRGQQVTLSCSPISGHRSVSWYQQTPGQGLQFLFEYFSETQRNKGNFPGRFSGRQFSNSRSEMNVSTLELGDSALYLCASSPLDRLGTEAFFGQGTRLTVV.

This clonotype was detected ten times or more. The genes are TRBV28 and TRBJ2-7, with a weak D call TRBD1 (6 bases). V lost 5 bases to trimming and J lost 5 bases, with 10 bases between them. Germline V lookup: CDR1 MDHEN, CDR2 SYDVKM. CDR3 length: 12 amino acids. CDR3 sequence reads: CASSLDRHEQYF. In nucleotides, the CDR3 is TGTGCCAGCAGTCTCGACAGGCACGAGCAGTACTTC.

In this sample, this clonotype turned up many times. The rearrangement joins TRBV7-9 to TRBJ2-5; possibly TRBD2 for D (5 bases). With 5 bases removed from V and 2 bases from J, the gap between germline ends came to 15 bases. Looked up from germline, CDR1 is SEHNR and CDR2 is FQNEAQ (reference sequence). CDR3 size: 15 residues. The CDR3 loop is CASSLGASLQETQYF. The CDR3 nucleotides read TGTGCCAGCAGCCTCGGTGCTAGCCTACAAGAGACCCAGTACTTC.

This clonotype was picked up a small number of times. This chain uses TRBV29-1 with TRBJ1-6; D not certain. Deletions cut 4 bases from V and 8 bases from J, with 12 bases between. Germline V gene data show CDR1 as SQVTM and CDR2 as ANQGSEA. This CDR3 is 13 amino acids long. Here the CDR3 reads CSVGLGFDSPLHF. For the CDR3, the DNA is TGCAGCGTTGGTCTGGGTTTTGATTCACCCCTCCACTTT.

A single count supports this clonotype. With a much larger clone just one base away, this may be a read error. The chain uses TRBV28 and TRBJ2-2; 7 bases map to TRBD2. This CDR3 spans 14 amino acids. Germline V gene sequence: CDR1 MDHEN, CDR2 SYDVKM. Here the CDR3 reads CASCEGGNTGGLFF. The CDR3 coding sequence is TGTGCCAGCTGTGAGGGAGGGAACACCGGGGGGCTGTTTTTT. Looking up the rest from reference TRBV28 and TRBJ2-2 gives the full variable domain: DVKVTQSSRYLVKRTGEKVFLECVQDMDHENMFWYRQDPGLGLRLIYFSYDVKMKEKGDIPEGYSVSREKKERFSLILESASTNQTSMYLCASCEGGNTGGLFFGEGSRLTVL.

The chain couples TRBV5-6 to TRBJ2-7; D tentatively reads TRBD1 or TRBD2 (6 bases each). CDR3 length: 14 amino acids. Trimming removed 6 bases at V and 1 base at J, with 14 bases between. Per the germline V gene, CDR1 is SGHDT and CDR2 is YYEEEE. CDR3 bases: TGTGCCAGCACCAAAAAGGGGGGTTCCTACGAGCAGTACTTC. Protein sequence: CASTKKGGSYEQYF.

This clonotype appeared many times. The chain uses TRBV19 and TRBJ1-6; 8 nucleotides align to TRBD1. Germline-derived CDR1 and CDR2 are LNHDA and SQIVND (reference sequence). V dropped 4 bases and J dropped 10; count of bases not matched to a gene: 6. There are 14 residues in the CDR3. The CDR3 is CASSTDRGGSPLHF. CDR3 nucleotide sequence: TGTGCCAGTAGTACCGACAGGGGTGGATCACCCCTCCACTTT. Full variable domain (missing parts from reference TRBV19 and TRBJ1-6): DGGITQSPKYLFRKEGQNVTLSCEQNLNHDAMYWYRQDPGQGLRLIYYSQIVNDFQKGDIAEGYSVSREKKESFPLTVTSAQKNPTAFYLCASSTDRGGSPLHFGNGTRLTVT.

This clonotype came up a few times. This rearrangement joins TRBV5-1 to TRBJ2-6; TRBD1 matches at 7 bases. The J segment lost 2 bases and the V segment lost 2 bases, leaving 7 bases of the junction unmatched. The CDR3 covers 17 residues. Germline V gene data show CDR1 as SGHRS and CDR2 as YFSETQ. As DNA, the CDR3 is TGCGCCAGCAGCTTTGCTACTACAGGGGCTGGGGCCAACGTCCTGACTTTC. Translation: CASSFATTGAGANVLTF.

This clonotype occurred a few times. This may arise from a read error, as a much more abundant clone is one base away. The chain carries TRBV7-2 and TRBJ2-7; tentative D call: TRBD2 (5 bases). Germline V lookup: CDR1 SGHTA, CDR2 FQGNSA. This CDR3 region has 15 residues. Trimming shortened V by 7 bases and J by 7 bases, and 23 bases separated the two germline ends. CDR3 bases: TGTGCCAGCAAATCCACAGACGGACGGGAAAGGGAGCAGTACTTC. Its translation: CASKSTDGREREQYF.

This clonotype was seen many times. This rearrangement joins TRBV3-1 to TRBJ1-2; unclear D gene. The V gene lost 1 base and the J gene lost 0 bases, with 3 bases spanning the gap. The V gene's germline CDR1 is LGHDT and CDR2 YNNKEL (reference sequence). This CDR3 is 13 amino acids long. CDR3 residues: CASSQGTNYGYTF. CDR3 in DNA: TGTGCCAGCAGCCAAGGAACTAACTATGGCTACACCTTC.

V gene TRBV19 combines with J gene TRBJ1-2, with 8 bases lining up with TRBD1. Unmatched junction bases numbered 10, after V lost 5 bases and J lost 5 bases. CDR3 length: 15 amino acids. Germline V CDR1 and CDR2: LNHDA, SQIVND (reference sequence). CDR3 DNA sequence: TGTGCCAGTAGTCCCAGGACAGGGCTCTTTTATGGCTACACCTTC. This codes for CASSPRTGLFYGYTF.

A note on this clonotype: A clone one base away is much larger, so this may be a read error. The conserved closing phenylalanine or tryptophan is absent in this CDR3, likely reflecting a read error. The gene calls are TRBV5-1 and TRBJ2-7, with 8 bases lining up with TRBD2. Germline lookup yields CDR1 SGHRS and CDR2 YFSETQ. V lost 1 base and J lost 7; bases outside the gene matches: 13. The CDR3 has 16 residues. The CDR3 sequence: CASSLRGGGPPREQYL. CDR3 DNA: TGCGCCAGCAGCTTGCGGGGGGGAGGGCCCCCTAGGGAGCAGTACCTC.

This clonotype was recorded at least ten times. The chain uses TRBV6-1 and TRBJ1-2, with D possibly being TRBD1 (5 bases). The CDR3 runs 13 residues. CDR1 and CDR2 from the germline V gene are MNHNS and SASEGT. The V and J ends lost 8 bases and 6 bases respectively, with 16 bases between them. For the CDR3, the DNA is TGTGCCAGCCGTACTCCGGGACCGGATGGCTACACCTTC. It translates to CASRTPGPDGYTF.

The chain employs TRBV27 and TRBJ1-2; TRBD1 is a possible D gene (5 bases). Trimming left V 6 bases short and J 8 bases short, with 13 bases between. The CDR3 is made up of 12 amino acids. Germline V lookup: CDR1 MNHEY, CDR2 SMNVEV (reference sequence). The CDR3 protein is CASSKFTGGYTF. The CDR3 nucleotides are TGTGCCAGCAGCAAATTCACAGGAGGCTACACCTTC.

This clonotype was counted many times. The chain is built from TRBV3-1 and TRBJ1-3; no clear D. The V end was cut by 3 bases, the J end by 0 bases, with 3 bases between. Germline V gene data show CDR1 as LGHDT and CDR2 as YNNKEL (reference sequence). CDR3 size: 13 residues. The chain's CDR3 is CASSQSSGNTIYF. CDR3 sequence (DNA): TGTGCCAGCAGCCAGAGCTCTGGAAACACCATATATTTT.

Ten or more counts support this clonotype. The gene calls are TRBV30 and TRBJ1-3; weak D call: TRBD1 (5 bases). The length of the CDR3 is 16 residues. Germline V gives CDR1 GTSNPN, CDR2 SVGIG (reference sequence). Trimming took off 3 bases at V and 0 bases at J, with 15 bases between the two ends. Written as DNA, the CDR3 is TGTGCCTGGAGCCGGGGGGAACCTCGCTCTGGAAACACCATATATTTT. It is translated as CAWSRGEPRSGNTIYF.

This clonotype was seen ten or more times. V and J are TRBV7-2 and TRBJ1-2; TRBD1 matches 7 bases. The germline V gene encodes CDR1 SGHTA and CDR2 FQGNSA. V trimming: 5 bases; J trimming: 1 base; junction bases outside the gene matches: 7. This CDR3 has 15 residues. CDR3 sequence reads: CASSEGQLLNYGYTF. In DNA form, the CDR3 reads TGTGCCAGCAGCGAGGGACAGCTTCTTAACTATGGCTACACCTTC.

This clonotype came up many times. V gene TRBV15 combines with J gene TRBJ2-3; D may be TRBD2 (6 bases). Germline V gene data show CDR1 as LNHNV and CDR2 as YYDKDF (reference sequence). The CDR3 is 16 amino acids. Trimming left V 4 bases short and J 2 bases short, with 16 bases between. Here the CDR3 DNA reads TGTGCCACCAGCAAAGGAGATGCGGGGCACACAGATACGCAGTATTTT. Residues: CATSKGDAGHTDTQYF.

This clonotype was counted only a few times. The chain links TRBV2 to TRBJ1-5; no reliable D call. Germline V gene data show CDR1 as SNHLY and CDR2 as FYNNEI. V dropped 2 bases and J dropped 6 bases, with 14 bases sitting between them. The CDR3 loop spans 15 amino acids. The CDR3 DNA follows: TGTGCCAGCAGTGAAATTAGGAGGTCCGGTCAGCCCCAGCATTTT. As protein: CASSEIRRSGQPQHF.

This clonotype was counted between two and nine times. This chain links TRBV20-1 with TRBJ1-1; 9 bases line up with TRBD1. The germline gives CDR1 DFQATT, CDR2 SNEGSKA (reference sequence). The CDR3 has 16 amino acids. V lost 5 bases, J lost 4 bases, and 14 bases stayed unmatched. The CDR3 sequence is CSALPTGGRVGTEAFF. For the CDR3, the DNA is TGCAGTGCTCTTCCGACAGGGGGGAGGGTTGGCACTGAAGCTTTCTTT.

The chain is built from TRBV10-1 and TRBJ2-7; TRBD2 matches 7 bases. V lost 6 bases, J lost 9 bases, and 8 bases stayed unmatched. The CDR3 consists of 12 residues. Germline V CDR1 and CDR2: WNHNN, SYGVQD (reference sequence). As DNA, the CDR3 is TGCGCCAGCAGCCCGGCGGGGAGGGGGCAGTACTTC. It yields the protein CASSPAGRGQYF.

This clonotype has at least ten counts. V is TRBV12-3 or TRBV12-4 and J is TRBJ1-1, with D maybe TRBD1 (6 bases). This CDR3 has 15 amino acids. V shed 3 bases and J shed 3 bases, with 14 bases lying between them. CDR3 coding DNA: TGTGCCAGCAGTTTTTCTTCAGGACAGTACACTGAAGCTTTCTTT. Encoded protein: CASSFSSGQYTEAFF.